This TCR beta chain was sequenced for a study of blood T cells in healthy people across ages. The second PCR ran about 6 to 12 cycles with a sample-barcoded 5' primer and J-beta primers. A single record per CDR3 protein comes from TCRdb applying MiXCR to the 5' RACE reads. The table includes 350,000 to 450,000 distinct CDR3 sequences, over 45% detected once. General observations from the study: Diversity was higher, and naive CD4+ cells more numerous, in long-lived donors than in aged donors. It was held that diversity estimates obtained from one million T cells represented underestimates. PBMCs were not sorted, which prevented a conclusive comparison of naive versus antigen-experienced cells.

Russia was home to the donors, healthy Caucasian individuals aged roughly 6 to 90. On this clonotype: Its cognate antigen is unknown.

The CDR3 length is 14 residues. The germline gives CDR1 SQVTM, CDR2 ANQGSEA. After removal of 3 bases from V and 0 bases from J, the junction contained 3 bases not matched to a gene. Sequenced sample: blood. The rearrangement joins TRBV29-1 to TRBJ2-7, with 9 bases lining up with TRBD2. The source is a man aged 55-75 years in good health. CDR3 protein: CSVDPSGNSYEQYF. The CDR3 nucleotides are TGCAGCGTTGACCCTAGCGGGAACTCCTACGAGCAGTACTTC.